This T cell receptor beta chain emerged from a study of a mutant IDH1 vaccine in newly diagnosed glioma. About the study: There were about 60% males and about 38% females among treated patients, whose mean age was about 41 years. Week 35 held visit V12, while week 47 held visit V13.

This clone was observed a few times. Its target is not known. This table comes from immunoSEQ multiplex PCR, and its TCRdb copy is limited to in-frame clones, with some not included. The sample contains 13,000 or so clones, around 80% of which appear only once. CDR3 size: 14 residues. V dropped 10 bases and J dropped 2; count of bases not matched to a gene: 8. Looked up from germline, CDR1 is MNHNY and CDR2 is SVGAGI (reference sequence). The time point here: week 47, end of study. All doses held 300 ug of mutant IDH1 20-mer peptide, with topical imiquimod. There were new WHO grade 3 or 4 astrocytomas in the donors, and these were IDH1-mutant and ATRX-lost.

The source material was PBMCs, sampled from a glioma patient whose treatment included an IDH1 peptide vaccine. The chain couples TRBV6-6 to TRBJ2-5; 9 bases align to TRBD2. The source of this sequence is a woman aged 40 to 50 with glioma. The CDR3 is CATRLAAQQETQYF. In DNA form, the CDR3 reads TGTGCCACCCGACTAGCGGCCCAACAAGAGACCCAGTACTTC.